The next 19 T cell receptor beta chains were all read from a single sample in a study of cytomegalovirus exposure and HLA in healthy donors. Measured with immunoSEQ multiplex PCR; TCRdb has only the in-frame clones, and not every one. The sample lists roughly 130,000 clones, 84% occurring once. The sequencing input was PBMCs. The receptors here all came from a woman in her 30s in good health and CMV-seronegative.

This clone showed up just once. The chain has TRBV7-8 and TRBJ1-5; TRBD1 aligns across 9 bases. The CDR3 covers 15 residues. Unmatched junction bases numbered 3, after V lost 6 bases and J lost 0 bases. The germline CDR1 and CDR2 sequences are SGHVS and FQNEAQ. The CDR3 region is CASRPQGASNQPQHF. The DNA for the CDR3 is TGTGCCAGCAGACCACAGGGGGCTAGCAATCAGCCCCAGCATTTT.

This clone was observed a handful of times. The gene calls are TRBV7-2 and TRBJ1-1; TRBD1 might be the D (5 bases). The CDR3 is 15 amino acids. The V gene's germline CDR1 is SGHTA and CDR2 FQGNSA. The V and J ends lost 0 bases and 0 bases respectively, with 8 bases between them. The CDR3 DNA follows: TGTGCCAGCAGCTTAGCGTGGGGGGTGAACACTGAAGCTTTCTTT. Translation gives CASSLAWGVNTEAFF.

The chain links TRBV9 to TRBJ2-1, with D maybe TRBD2 (5 bases). The CDR3 totals 12 residues. V was shortened by 4 bases and J by 10 bases, with 12 bases between the two germline ends. Germline CDR1 and CDR2: SGDLS and YYNGEE. CDR3 nucleotides: TGTGCCAGCAGCACGGCTCCGGGGGAGCAGTTCTTC. It codes for CASSTAPGEQFF.

This rearrangement joins TRBV6-5 to TRBJ1-2; no clear D. Trimming cost V 2 bases and J 9 bases, with 7 bases left between them. Germline CDR1 MNHEY, CDR2 SVGAGI. There are 11 residues in the CDR3. The CDR3 coding sequence is TGTGCCAGCAGTTACCTCCACAGCTACACCTTC. It specifies CASSYLHSYTF.

The rearrangement uses TRBV9 and TRBJ2-5; D not certain. The V and J ends lost 3 bases and 1 base respectively, with 7 bases between them. Germline CDR1 and CDR2: SGDLS and YYNGEE. The CDR3 covers 13 residues. The CDR3 region is CASSDGGQETQYF. CDR3 DNA sequence: TGTGCCAGCAGCGATGGCGGCCAAGAGACCCAGTACTTC.

J is TRBJ1-6 and V is TRBV2; 10 bases line up with TRBD1. Germline loops: CDR1 SNHLY, CDR2 FYNNEI. The CDR3 extends over 15 amino acids. After removal of 6 bases from V and 9 bases from J, the junction contained 8 bases not matched to a gene. CDR3 in DNA: TGTGCCAGCAGCAACGCCGGGACAGGGGTTTCACCCCTCCACTTT. It is translated as CASSNAGTGVSPLHF. The full variable domain, with the rest looked up from reference TRBV2 and TRBJ1-6, is EPEVTQTPSHQVTQMGQEVILRCVPISNHLYFYWYRQILGQKVEFLVSFYNNEISEKSEIFDDQFSVERPDGSNFTLKIRSTKLEDSAMYFCASSNAGTGVSPLHFGNGTRLTVT.

The chain combines TRBV15 with TRBJ2-1; 8 bases map to TRBD2. The germline CDR1 and CDR2 sequences are LNHNV and YYDKDF (reference sequence). V lost 6 bases, J lost 6 bases, and 10 bases stayed unmatched. This CDR3 region has 15 residues. As DNA, the CDR3 is TGTGCCACCAGTAAGACGGGGGGGCGGTTCAATGAGCAGTTCTTC. Translated: CATSKTGGRFNEQFF.

This chain connects TRBV7-6 to TRBJ1-1, with TRBD1 matching over 7 bases. J lost 0 bases, V lost 0 bases, and 4 bases had no gene match. This CDR3 has 16 residues. Germline loops: CDR1 SGHVS, CDR2 FNYEAQ. CDR3 nucleotides: TGTGCCAGCAGCTTAGCGGGGACAGACATGAACACTGAAGCTTTCTTT. It yields the protein CASSLAGTDMNTEAFF.

This chain uses TRBV5-8 with TRBJ1-1; 11 nucleotides match TRBD1. Germline V gene data show CDR1 as SGHTS and CDR2 as YDEGEE. J lost 1 base, V lost 4 bases, and 6 bases had no gene match. The CDR3 runs to 16 residues. As DNA, the CDR3 is TGTGCCAGCAGCCCCCGGGACAGGGGGTCGAACACTGAAGCTTTCTTT. It encodes CASSPRDRGSNTEAFF.

The V call is TRBV4-2, the J call TRBJ2-1; TRBD2 aligns across 9 bases. CDR1 is LGHNA and CDR2 is YNFKEQ in the germline V gene. The J segment lost 0 bases and the V segment lost 1 base, leaving 13 bases of the junction unmatched. The CDR3 loop spans 20 amino acids. The CDR3 here is CASSQVVGSGGLSSYNEQFF. The CDR3 DNA follows: TGTGCCAGCAGCCAAGTAGTAGGGAGCGGGGGGCTGAGCTCCTACAATGAGCAGTTCTTC.

The CDR3: CASSILGSTDTQYF. The CDR3 DNA follows: TGCGCCAGCAGCATACTAGGTAGCACAGATACGCAGTATTTT. V usage is TRBV5-1 and J usage is TRBJ2-3; possibly TRBD2 for D (5 bases). The V and J ends lost 4 bases and 0 bases respectively, with 9 bases between them. Germline CDR1 and CDR2: SGHRS and YFSETQ. This CDR3 has 14 residues. Supplemented by reference TRBV5-1 and TRBJ2-3, the full variable domain reads KAGVTQTPRYLIKTRGQQVTLSCSPISGHRSVSWYQQTPGQGLQFLFEYFSETQRNKGNFPGRFSGRQFSNSRSEMNVSTLELGDSALYLCASSILGSTDTQYFGPGTRLTVL.

The chain uses TRBV6-5 and TRBJ2-3, with TRBD2 matching 8 bases. Germline lookup yields CDR1 MNHEY and CDR2 SVGAGI. The V gene end was trimmed by 9 bases and the J gene end by 5 bases; junction bases not matched to a gene: 10. The CDR3 is made up of 14 amino acids. CDR3 coding DNA: TGTGCCAGTCGATTCGGGGGGGCCCTAGATACGCAGTATTTT. Its translation is CASRFGGALDTQYF.

The V gene is TRBV5-1, the J gene TRBJ1-3; D gene ambiguous. V dropped 0 bases and J dropped 0 bases, with 13 bases sitting between them. This CDR3 region has 17 residues. The germline V gene has CDR1 SGHRS and CDR2 YFSETQ. The CDR3 region is CASSLEGGVASGNTIYF. The DNA for the CDR3 is TGCGCCAGCAGCTTGGAGGGAGGTGTCGCCTCTGGAAACACCATATATTTT.

The chain employs TRBV27 and TRBJ2-1; 12 bases align to TRBD2. Germline-derived CDR1 and CDR2 are MNHEY and SMNVEV (reference sequence). The CDR3 runs to 15 residues. Trimming at V came to 6 bases and at J to 6 bases, leaving 6 bases not matched to a gene. CDR3 sequence: CASSSGTSGSNEQFF. DNA of the CDR3: TGTGCCAGCAGCTCCGGGACTAGCGGGTCCAATGAGCAGTTCTTC.

This rearrangement joins TRBV10-3 to TRBJ2-3; D not resolved. The germline V and J ends were trimmed by 9 bases and 2 bases, with 6 bases remaining between them. Germline values: CDR1 ENHRY, CDR2 SYGVKD. The CDR3 has 11 amino acids. The CDR3 sequence: CAMGSTDTQYF. DNA of the CDR3: TGTGCCATGGGCTCCACAGATACGCAGTATTTT.

This chain connects TRBV14 to TRBJ1-1; 8 bases match TRBD1. The CDR3 length is 18 residues. V dropped 3 bases and J dropped 0; count of bases not matched to a gene: 12. The V gene's germline CDR1 is SGHDN and CDR2 FVKESK. DNA of the CDR3: TGTGCCAGCAGCCAGAAAACTATCCGACAGGGGATGAACACTGAAGCTTTCTTT. Translation gives CASSQKTIRQGMNTEAFF.

The chain couples TRBV4-3 to TRBJ1-1, with 7 bases matching TRBD1. V was pared by 0 bases and J by 1 base, with 2 bases of the junction left unmatched. CDR3 size: 15 residues. Germline CDR1 LGHNA, CDR2 YSLEER. The CDR3 region is CASSQDYRGNTEAFF. The CDR3 nucleotides read TGCGCCAGCAGCCAAGACTACAGGGGGAACACTGAAGCTTTCTTT.

The chain joins TRBV6-5 to TRBJ2-3, with 7 bases identical to TRBD1. V was pared by 7 bases and J by 0 bases, with 4 bases of the junction left unmatched. In germline, CDR1 is MNHEY, CDR2 SVGAGI. This CDR3 has 14 amino acids. The CDR3 bases are TGTGCCAGCAAGAGGGGGCCAAGCACAGATACGCAGTATTTT. Protein sequence: CASKRGPSTDTQYF.

The V call is TRBV5-5, the J call TRBJ2-5, with D possibly TRBD1 on 6 matching bases. The CDR3 runs to 14 residues. In germline, CDR1 is SGHKS, CDR2 YYEKEE (reference sequence). V was cut by 1 base and J by 3 bases, with 10 bases left in between. CDR3 DNA sequence: TGTGCCAGCAGCTTGTCAGGGGCCGAAGAGACCCAGTACTTC. Its translation is CASSLSGAEETQYF.